These 28 T cell receptor beta chains came from one sample sequenced in a study of Graves' ophthalmopathy and Graves' hyperthyroidism. Amplifying from RNA transcripts, the study obtained TCR beta CDR3 regions. In the first round, RT-PCR was carried out with HTBI primers, and a multiplex PCR formed the second round. TCRdb independently ran MiXCR on the multiplex PCR reads; one entry per CDR3 protein. Altogether some 380,000 distinct CDR3 sequences are present, approximately 15% being singletons, with the ten largest covering 5.5% to 7%. Sequences were obtained from peripheral blood. The receptor set was obtained from a woman aged 18 to 35 with stable Graves' hyperthyroidism.

This clonotype was found a few times. The gene calls are TRBV12-3 or TRBV12-4 and TRBJ1-2, with TRBD1 matching 7 bases. Germline trimming cut 5 bases from V and 4 bases from J; bases unmatched to any gene: 7. This CDR3 is 14 amino acids long. The CDR3 DNA follows: TGTGCCAGCAGTGCGCGACAGGGTGGCTATGGCTACACCTTC. Its protein product is CASSARQGGYGYTF.

Notes on this clonotype: This may arise from a read error, as a much more abundant clone is one base away. The chain combines TRBV12-3 or TRBV12-4 with TRBJ1-2; D gene uncertain. The CDR3 consists of 14 residues. V was clipped by 3 bases and J by 8 bases, with 16 bases between them. CDR3 coding DNA: TGTGCCAGCAGTTTCCAGACATGCCATGGAGGCTACACCTTC. It yields the protein CASSFQTCHGGYTF.

This clonotype occurred many times. This chain joins TRBV15 and TRBJ1-5; D possibly corresponds to TRBD1 (5 bases). The CDR3 extends over 14 amino acids. In germline, CDR1 is LNHNV, CDR2 YYDKDF (reference sequence). V was cut by 0 bases and J by 10 bases, with 13 bases left in between. CDR3 residues: CATSRDRGWFPQHF. The DNA of the CDR3 is TGTGCCACCAGCAGAGATAGGGGCTGGTTTCCCCAGCATTTT.

The table lists this clonotype with a few counts. The chain employs TRBV19 and TRBJ1-6, with unresolved D. Germline-derived CDR1 and CDR2 are LNHDA and SQIVND (reference sequence). This CDR3 has 18 amino acids. The V and J ends lost 0 bases and 0 bases respectively, with 12 bases between them. As DNA, the CDR3 is TGTGCCAGTAGTATAGATCCAGCCTCAAGCTCCTATAATTCACCCCTCCACTTT. It yields the protein CASSIDPASSSYNSPLHF.

At least ten counts were recorded for this clonotype. This CDR3 is CASSAQGGGTEAFF. CDR3 nucleotide sequence: TGTGCCAGCAGTGCACAGGGCGGGGGCACTGAAGCTTTCTTT. V is TRBV6-1 and J is TRBJ1-1, with a weak D call TRBD1 (6 bases). CDR3 length equals 14 residues. Germline V gene sequence: CDR1 MNHNS, CDR2 SASEGT. Trimming took 4 bases from V and 4 from J, leaving 13 bases between them.

This clonotype was picked up many times. V gene TRBV6-5 combines with J gene TRBJ2-7; D might be TRBD1 or TRBD2, each matching 5 bases. Germline V gives CDR1 MNHEY, CDR2 SVGAGI. V was cut by 6 bases and J by 2 bases, with 11 bases left in between. The CDR3 covers 13 residues. The CDR3 DNA follows: TGTGCCAGCAGGAGGGGCAGTACCTACGAGCAGTACTTC. This codes for CASRRGSTYEQYF.

This clonotype was observed a few times. A read error may be the cause here, since a much bigger clone is one base away. The chain is built from TRBV6-1 and TRBJ2-2; 12 nucleotides agree with TRBD2. The germline V gene has CDR1 MNHNS and CDR2 SASEGT. CDR3 size: 16 residues. CDR3 sequence: CASSRTSGDEGGELLF. The CDR3 DNA reads as TGTGCCAGCAGCCGGACTAGCGGGGATGAAGGCGGGGAGCTGTTGTTT.

This clonotype was seen repeatedly, ten times or more. The chain has TRBV19 and TRBJ1-2; D is undetermined. V was cut by 3 bases and J by 0 bases, with 5 bases left in between. The germline gives CDR1 LNHDA, CDR2 SQIVND (reference sequence). The CDR3 has 13 amino acids. The CDR3 bases are TGTGCCAGTAGTATCCGGCCTAACTATGGCTACACCTTC. Translated, it gives CASSIRPNYGYTF.

This clonotype showed up many times. The chain links TRBV11-2 to TRBJ2-7; TRBD1 is a possible D gene (5 bases). Per germline, CDR1 SGHAT and CDR2 FQNNGV. The CDR3 has 19 residues. Trimming pared 1 base from V and 5 bases from J, leaving 27 bases between. The CDR3 protein is CASSLVWQSGQYPAHEQYF. CDR3 sequence (DNA): TGTGCCAGCAGCTTAGTCTGGCAGTCAGGGCAATATCCCGCCCACGAGCAGTACTTC.

In its sample, this clonotype was seen a few times. The chain is built from TRBV15 and TRBJ2-5; D perhaps matches TRBD2 (6 bases). The CDR3 has 16 amino acids. Germline V gene data show CDR1 as LNHNV and CDR2 as YYDKDF (reference sequence). The V end lost 1 base, the J end lost 5 bases, and 17 bases lay between the germline ends. This CDR3 is CATSRGRRGPQETQYF. DNA of the CDR3: TGTGCCACCAGCAGAGGTCGGAGGGGCCCTCAGGAGACCCAGTACTTC.

In its sample, this clonotype was seen many times. V and J are TRBV5-1 and TRBJ1-6, with unresolved D. Germline V CDR1 and CDR2: SGHRS, YFSETQ. V lost 3 bases, J lost 7 bases, and 14 bases lay in between. The length of the CDR3 is 15 residues. The CDR3 nucleotides read TGCGCCAGCAGCTCGACTGGGTCTTGGAATTCACCCCTCCACTTT. It codes for CASSSTGSWNSPLHF.

There are a few counts of this clonotype. V gene TRBV3-1 combines with J gene TRBJ1-1, with D possibly being TRBD1 (5 bases). V was cut by 0 bases and J by 4 bases, with 12 bases left in between. This CDR3 region has 15 residues. CDR1 LGHDT and CDR2 YNNKEL come from the germline V gene (reference sequence). CDR3: CASSQETGVGTEAFF. DNA of the CDR3: TGTGCCAGCAGCCAAGAGACGGGGGTAGGCACTGAAGCTTTCTTT.

Ten or more counts support this clonotype. The rearrangement joins TRBV24-1 to TRBJ2-5, with D perhaps TRBD2 (6 bases). The length of the CDR3 is 15 residues. The germline V gene has CDR1 KGHDR and CDR2 SFDVKD. V lost 4 bases, J lost 7 bases, and 18 bases lay in between. The CDR3 spells CATSDPGPGRGTQYF. DNA for the CDR3: TGTGCCACCAGTGACCCCGGTCCGGGGCGGGGGACCCAGTACTTC.

The V call is TRBV6-4, the J call TRBJ1-1, with a possible D match to TRBD1 (5 bases). The CDR3 covers 13 residues. Germline V gives CDR1 MRHNA, CDR2 SNTAGT. V was pared by 6 bases and J by 3 bases, with 11 bases between. This CDR3 reads CASRRDPHTEAFF. In DNA, the CDR3 is TGTGCCAGCAGACGGGACCCGCACACTGAAGCTTTCTTT.

This chain uses TRBV5-5 with TRBJ1-1, with no clear D. CDR3 length: 14 amino acids. The germline V gene has CDR1 SGHKS and CDR2 YYEKEE (reference sequence). V was shortened by 2 bases and J by 2 bases, with 10 bases between the two germline ends. CDR3 residues: CASSFAGLNTEAFF. CDR3 bases: TGTGCCAGCAGCTTTGCAGGTTTAAACACTGAAGCTTTCTTT.

This clonotype was counted only a few times. CDR3 loop: CASSPGTRYGYTF. The CDR3 DNA sequence: TGTGCCAGCAGTCCCGGGACTCGTTATGGCTACACCTTC. V is TRBV6-1 and J is TRBJ1-2, with D possibly being TRBD1 (5 bases). The CDR3 runs to 13 residues. The V gene's germline CDR1 is MNHNS and CDR2 SASEGT. Trimming left V 5 bases short and J 5 bases short, with 12 bases between.

In its sample, this clonotype was seen many times. The V and J genes are TRBV19 and TRBJ1-1, with D tentatively TRBD1 (6 bases). Germline assignment: CDR1 LNHDA and CDR2 SQIVND (reference sequence). Trimming took off 5 bases at V and 1 base at J, with 11 bases between the two ends. CDR3 length: 14 amino acids. In DNA form, the CDR3 reads TGTGCCAGTAGTCCCACCAGGGGGAACACTGAAGCTTTCTTT. As protein: CASSPTRGNTEAFF.

Many counts were recorded for this clonotype. The rearrangement joins TRBV6-1 to TRBJ1-5; unclear D gene. Germline CDR1 MNHNS, CDR2 SASEGT. With 2 bases removed from V and 3 bases from J, the gap between germline ends came to 14 bases. This CDR3 spans 16 amino acids. CDR3 in amino acids: CASSENLGGLNQPQHF. In nucleotides, the CDR3 is TGTGCCAGCAGTGAAAACCTGGGCGGTCTCAATCAGCCCCAGCATTTT.

This clonotype was counted a few times. This chain connects TRBV6-1 to TRBJ1-1; 9 bases agree with TRBD1. The CDR3 loop spans 13 amino acids. Germline V gene lookup returns CDR1 MNHNS and CDR2 SASEGT. With V trimmed by 6 bases and J by 8 bases, 7 bases remained unmatched. CDR3 DNA: TGTGCCAGCAGCCGCCGGACAGGGGACGAAGCTTTCTTT. Translating it yields CASSRRTGDEAFF.

This clonotype was counted only a few times. V usage is TRBV18 and J usage is TRBJ1-1; no firm D call. The germline V gene encodes CDR1 KGHSH and CDR2 LQKENI. Trimming cost V 3 bases and J 4 bases, with 9 bases left between them. The CDR3 spans 13 residues. The CDR3 sequence is CASSPNTGTEAFF. The CDR3 region has the DNA TGTGCCAGCTCACCTAACACGGGCACTGAAGCTTTCTTT.

For this clonotype: A much larger clone is a single base away; this may be a read error. The CDR3 end shows no conserved phenylalanine or tryptophan, and so a read error is likely. The chain combines TRBV12-3 or TRBV12-4 with TRBJ1-5; no firm D call. The V gene lost 5 bases and the J gene lost 4 bases, with 12 bases spanning the gap. This CDR3 is 14 amino acids long. In DNA, the CDR3 is TGTGCCAGCAGTGTAGAGGGTAGAAATCAGCCCCAGCATGTT. This gives the protein CASSVEGRNQPQHV.

A few counts support this clonotype. This chain links TRBV18 with TRBJ1-6, with 9 bases that match TRBD1. V shed 3 bases and J 9 bases; nucleotides not matched to a gene: 12. The CDR3 totals 17 residues. Germline V gives CDR1 KGHSH, CDR2 LQKENI. The CDR3 DNA reads as TGTGCCAGCTCACCGCCGGGACAGGGTGGTTCCCGTTCACCCCTCCACTTT. This gives the protein CASSPPGQGGSRSPLHF.

This clonotype came up a few times. The rearrangement links TRBV7-3 to TRBJ1-1; perhaps TRBD1 as D (5 bases). V gave up 5 bases and J gave up 4 bases, with 11 bases separating them. The germline V gene encodes CDR1 SGHTA and CDR2 FQGTGA. This CDR3 comprises 13 residues. The CDR3 DNA follows: TGTGCCAGCAGCGAATCGACAGCCACTGAAGCTTTCTTT. Amino acid sequence: CASSESTATEAFF.

This clonotype was seen repeatedly, ten times or more. The rearrangement links TRBV19 to TRBJ2-2; 11 nucleotides align to TRBD2. CDR3 length equals 16 residues. J gave up 5 bases and V 5 bases, and 7 bases lay outside the gene matches. CDR1 and CDR2 from the germline V gene are LNHDA and SQIVND (reference sequence). Here the CDR3 DNA reads TGTGCCAGTAGTGCCCGACTAGCGGGGAGAACCGGGGAGCTGTTTTTT. This sequence encodes CASSARLAGRTGELFF.

This clonotype occurred many times. This chain links TRBV27 with TRBJ2-2; D gene uncertain. The germline V gene has CDR1 MNHEY and CDR2 SMNVEV (reference sequence). With 2 bases removed from V and 3 bases from J, the gap between germline ends came to 10 bases. The CDR3 is made up of 15 amino acids. The CDR3 DNA reads as TGTGCCAGCAGTTTAGGGGTTATGTACACCGGGGAGCTGTTTTTT. This codes for CASSLGVMYTGELFF.

The sample holds a few counts of this clonotype. The J gene is TRBJ1-6, the V gene TRBV12-3 or TRBV12-4; perhaps TRBD1 as D (6 bases). Trimming stripped 5 bases from V and 8 bases from J, with 13 bases between. This CDR3 region has 14 residues. The CDR3 spells CASSPRGGDSPLHF. CDR3 DNA: TGTGCCAGCAGTCCCCGGGGGGGCGATTCACCCCTCCACTTT.

The chain has TRBV12-3 or TRBV12-4 and TRBJ1-5; no clear D. This CDR3 is built from 15 residues. V gave up 3 bases and J gave up 2 bases, with 11 bases separating them. Written as DNA, the CDR3 is TGTGCCAGCAGTTTTGTGGGAGATGGCAATCAGCCCCAGCATTTT. Encoded protein: CASSFVGDGNQPQHF.

Many counts were recorded for this clonotype. J is TRBJ2-7 and V is TRBV7-9; 7 nucleotides agree with TRBD1. Germline V gene data show CDR1 as SEHNR and CDR2 as FQNEAQ (reference sequence). V lost 6 bases to trimming and J lost 0 bases; unmatched junction nucleotides: 8. The CDR3 contains 15 residues. The CDR3 DNA sequence: TGTGCCAGCAGGAAACAGGGGTCCAGCTCCTACGAGCAGTACTTC. It translates to CASRKQGSSSYEQYF. Full variable domain (rest looked up from reference TRBV7-9 and TRBJ2-7): DTGVSQNPRHKITKRGQNVTFRCDPISEHNRLYWYRQTLGQGPEFLTYFQNEAQLEKSRLLSDRFSAERPKGSFSTLEIQRTEQGDSAMYLCASRKQGSSSYEQYFGPGTRLTVT.